This T cell receptor beta chain was sequenced in a study of CD8+ T cells in alopecia areata. Study background: Each day, treated patients took oral tofacitinib twice, at 5 to 10 mg per dose. Regarding the study as a whole: Scalp and blood retained many expanded lesional clones during tofacitinib. Alopecia totalis/universalis scalp especially showed more expanded CD8+ clones than normal scalp. Tofacitinib significantly lowered scalp clonality and expanded CD8+ clones among the top 100.

V dropped 1 base and J dropped 8 bases, with 17 bases sitting between them. The CDR3 runs to 15 residues. Germline values: CDR1 MGHRA, CDR2 YSYEKL. Treatment of the sample: oral pan-JAK inhibitor, 5-10 mg twice daily. As the sequencing template, cDNA was produced by extracting RNA and reverse transcribing it. Assay used: immunoSEQ multiplex PCR; TCRdb lists only in-frame clones, some missing. The profile shows 170,000 or so clones, under 60% of them singletons. With respect to this clone: Its antigen is undetermined.

V usage is TRBV4-1 and J usage is TRBJ1-1; a possible D gene is TRBD1 (6 bases). The material sequenced was CD8+ T cells sorted from blood, taken at week 24, from a patient treated with tofacitinib. The sequence came from a human donor with alopecia areata. For the CDR3, the DNA is TGCGCCAGCAGCCAAGCCATTCACAGGGTAGCCGAAGCTTTCTTT. It is translated as CASSQAIHRVAEAFF.